This TCR beta chain was documented in a study of cytomegalovirus exposure and HLA in healthy donors. Data came from immunoSEQ multiplex PCR; TCRdb stores just in-frame clones and leaves some out. In the table there are tens of thousands of clones, 85% to 95% of which are singletons. V was clipped by 6 bases and J by 4 bases, with 10 bases between them. The germline gives CDR1 WNHNN, CDR2 SYGVQD (reference sequence). The CDR3 covers 13 residues. As regards this clone: The antigen is unknown.

Among the 120 subjects of the validation cohort, separate from the approximately 700-subject first cohort, were the donors. Study-level results: A list of about 180 TCR beta chains associated with cytomegalovirus was given.

Sequences were obtained from PBMCs. The receptor comes from a woman under 30 in good health and CMV-seronegative. The chain combines TRBV10-1 with TRBJ1-3, with D hard to call. The CDR3 sequence: CASSPKRGNTIYF. CDR3 coding DNA: TGCGCCAGCAGCCCCAAGAGGGGAAACACCATATATTTT.